A single sample is the source of the 21 T cell receptor beta chains below, sequenced in a study of T cells in Graves' hyperthyroidism and ophthalmopathy (dated by TCRdb to about 2019). Libraries came from multiplex PCR. Sequencing took place on an Illumina HiSeq 2000. TCR beta CDR3 regions were amplified from RNA transcripts. For the first round of RT-PCR on the TCR CDR3, the HTBI primer set was used together with the Qiagen OneStep RT-PCR kit. TCRdb applied fastp at Q25 and MiXCR to the public reads, then kept only in-frame beta chains. Entries are consolidated by CDR3 protein sequence, retaining the most common genes and DNA. This sample lists 650,000 to 750,000 distinct CDR3 sequences; about 14% were detected once. The top ten clonotypes cover 10% of the sample. The sequenced material came from blood. The receptor source for this set is a woman aged 18 to 35 with Graves' hyperthyroidism.

This clonotype was recorded at least ten times. Here the CDR3 DNA reads TGTGCCAGCAGCCAGGGTTACAAAGCTTTCTTT. Its translation is CASSQGYKAFF. V gene TRBV3-1 combines with J gene TRBJ1-1; D remains unclear. The CDR3 spans 11 residues. V shed 3 bases and J shed 9 bases, with 8 bases lying between them. Germline values: CDR1 LGHDT, CDR2 YNNKEL (reference sequence).

The V gene is TRBV10-3, the J gene TRBJ1-2, with D uncertain. The ends were cut back, 5 bases at V and 4 bases at J, with 11 bases in the middle. The germline V gene has CDR1 ENHRY and CDR2 SYGVKD. The CDR3 length is 13 residues. The CDR3 DNA reads as TGTGCCATCAGTTCCGGAGATTTCTATGGCTACACCTTC. It yields the protein CAISSGDFYGYTF.

This clonotype was seen a handful of times. V and J are TRBV7-8 and TRBJ2-1; D might be TRBD2 (5 bases). The CDR3 totals 16 residues. Germline V gene lookup returns CDR1 SGHVS and CDR2 FQNEAQ. Trimming took off 5 bases at V and 4 bases at J, with 18 bases between the two ends. CDR3 region: CASSPGSRQAYNEQFF. DNA for the CDR3: TGTGCCAGCAGCCCGGGAAGTCGTCAAGCATACAATGAGCAGTTCTTC.

This clonotype has only one observation. This chain uses TRBV30 with TRBJ2-1; 13 nucleotides line up with TRBD2. With 4 bases clipped from V and 7 bases from J, the junction kept 16 bases outside the gene matches. CDR1 and CDR2 (germline): GTSNPN, SVGIG (reference sequence). The CDR3 is 18 amino acids. The chain's CDR3 is CAWKRGGLAGSGSNEQFF. DNA of the CDR3: TGTGCCTGGAAAAGGGGGGGACTAGCGGGATCGGGTAGTAATGAGCAGTTCTTC. Based on the CDR3 plus reference TRBV30 and TRBJ2-1, the full variable domain is SQTIHQWPATLVQPVGSPLSLECTVEGTSNPNLYWYRQAAGRGLQLLFYSVGIGQISSEVPQNLSASRPQDRQFILSSKKLLLSDSGFYLCAWKRGGLAGSGSNEQFFGPGTRLTVL.

This clonotype showed up just a few times. The chain uses TRBV20-1 and TRBJ1-2; 8 bases line up with TRBD1. The V gene's germline CDR1 is DFQATT and CDR2 SNEGSKA (reference sequence). The length of the CDR3 is 16 residues. V shed 1 base and J 2 bases; nucleotides not matched to a gene: 9. The CDR3 sequence is CSARASTGQGNYGYTF. The CDR3 DNA is TGCAGTGCTAGAGCCTCCACCGGACAGGGAAACTATGGCTACACCTTC.

In its sample, this clonotype was seen a few times. J is TRBJ2-3 and V is TRBV25-1; no clear D. The CDR3 runs to 14 residues. Looked up from germline, CDR1 is MGHDK and CDR2 is SYGVNS. Trimming removed 1 base from V and 6 bases from J, with 11 bases in between. This CDR3 reads CASSESIGSDTQYF. CDR3 DNA sequence: TGTGCCAGCAGTGAATCGATAGGTTCGGATACGCAGTATTTT.

This clonotype was picked up a small number of times. The chain links TRBV30 to TRBJ1-2; the D gene is possibly TRBD1 (5 bases). CDR3 size: 15 residues. Trimming left V 0 bases short and J 2 bases short, with 13 bases between. Germline CDR1 is GTSNPN and CDR2 is SVGIG (reference sequence). CDR3 in amino acids: CAWSVNRPLNYGYTF. The CDR3 DNA is TGTGCCTGGAGTGTAAACAGGCCCCTAAACTATGGCTACACCTTC.

This clonotype was found many times. V usage is TRBV7-9 and J usage is TRBJ2-1, with 8 bases matching TRBD2. V lost 5 bases, J lost 8 bases, and 11 bases stayed unmatched. The CDR3 runs 15 residues. Germline-derived CDR1 and CDR2 are SEHNR and FQNEAQ (reference sequence). The CDR3 DNA reads TGTGCCAGCAGCCGGGGGGGCGACGTGTTAGATGAGCAGTTCTTC. This gives the protein CASSRGGDVLDEQFF. The full variable domain, its missing parts supplied by reference TRBV7-9 and TRBJ2-1, is DTGVSQNPRHKITKRGQNVTFRCDPISEHNRLYWYRQTLGQGPEFLTYFQNEAQLEKSRLLSDRFSAERPKGSFSTLEIQRTEQGDSAMYLCASSRGGDVLDEQFFGPGTRLTVL.

This clonotype was recorded at least ten times. V usage is TRBV2 and J usage is TRBJ1-1; D uncertain. Germline assignment: CDR1 SNHLY and CDR2 FYNNEI. V dropped 4 bases and J dropped 0 bases, with 9 bases sitting between them. The CDR3 spans 14 residues. CDR3 in amino acids: CASSGVGMNTEAFF. DNA for the CDR3: TGTGCCAGCAGTGGTGTAGGGATGAACACTGAAGCTTTCTTT. Full variable domain (rest looked up from reference TRBV2 and TRBJ1-1): EPEVTQTPSHQVTQMGQEVILRCVPISNHLYFYWYRQILGQKVEFLVSFYNNEISEKSEIFDDQFSVERPDGSNFTLKIRSTKLEDSAMYFCASSGVGMNTEAFFGQGTRLTVV.

This clonotype was counted at least ten times. V and J are TRBV27 and TRBJ1-2; D call uncertain. V shed 7 bases and J shed 8 bases, with 17 bases lying between them. This CDR3 has 13 residues. The germline V gene has CDR1 MNHEY and CDR2 SMNVEV (reference sequence). CDR3 nucleotides: TGTGCCAGCATATCCCCCGGGGATGGCGGCTACACCTTC. This codes for CASISPGDGGYTF.

This chain links TRBV7-9 with TRBJ2-1, with 10 bases fitting TRBD1. Germline V gene sequence: CDR1 SEHNR, CDR2 FQNEAQ (reference sequence). The CDR3 runs to 17 residues. The V and J ends lost 5 bases and 6 bases, in that order; junction bases with no gene match: 13. The CDR3 region has the DNA TGTGCCAGCAGCGTGACCTTAGGGACAGGGGAAAGCAATGAGCAGTTCTTC. Amino acids: CASSVTLGTGESNEQFF.

The chain recombines TRBV3-1 with TRBJ2-3; TRBD2 agrees at 11 bases. The CDR3 loop spans 16 amino acids. CDR1 LGHDT and CDR2 YNNKEL come from the germline V gene (reference sequence). V lost 4 bases to trimming and J lost 1 base; unmatched junction nucleotides: 4. The CDR3: CASSRSGRGGTDTQYF. The CDR3 nucleotides read TGTGCCAGCAGCCGTAGCGGGAGGGGGGGCACAGATACGCAGTATTTT.

This clonotype was observed a handful of times. The J gene is TRBJ2-3, the V gene TRBV5-6; 12 nucleotides match TRBD2. The CDR3 sequence is 17 residues long. J lost 3 bases, V lost 4 bases, and 9 bases had no gene match. Germline V gene sequence: CDR1 SGHDT, CDR2 YYEEEE. In nucleotides, the CDR3 is TGTGCCAGCAGCATAGAAAGGACTAGCGGGGAGACAGATACGCAGTATTTT. Translating it yields CASSIERTSGETDTQYF.

In this sample, this clonotype turned up many times. V is TRBV28 and J is TRBJ2-3; the D gene is possibly TRBD1 (5 bases). The V end was cut by 2 bases, the J end by 5 bases, with 14 bases between. Germline values: CDR1 MDHEN, CDR2 SYDVKM. CDR3 length equals 15 residues. The CDR3 DNA reads TGTGCCAGCAGTTTAGCGAATGGGGCGCAAGATACGCAGTATTTT. Translating it yields CASSLANGAQDTQYF.

In this sample, this clonotype turned up many times. The J gene is TRBJ2-2, the V gene TRBV7-2; D uncertain. Germline-derived CDR1 and CDR2 are SGHTA and FQGNSA. V was pared by 2 bases and J by 1 base, with 11 bases between. The CDR3 runs to 16 residues. The CDR3 sequence is CASSLRAIQNTGELFF. CDR3 sequence (DNA): TGTGCCAGCAGCTTACGGGCGATACAGAACACCGGGGAGCTGTTTTTT.

This clonotype was observed a few times. The V gene is TRBV6-5, the J gene TRBJ1-2, with D possibly being TRBD1 (6 bases). Looked up from germline, CDR1 is MNHEY and CDR2 is SVGAGI. The CDR3 sequence is 13 residues long. Deletions cut 2 bases from V and 7 bases from J, with 11 bases between. The CDR3 spells CASSYGGASGYTF. The CDR3 DNA is TGTGCCAGCAGTTACGGGGGCGCCTCTGGCTACACCTTC.

This chain joins TRBV19 and TRBJ2-2, with D possibly TRBD2 on 6 matching bases. V lost 8 bases, J lost 0 bases, and 13 bases lay in between. Germline V gene lookup returns CDR1 LNHDA and CDR2 SQIVND (reference sequence). This CDR3 spans 15 amino acids. CDR3 region: CASGTRGTNTGELFF. The CDR3 DNA is TGTGCCAGTGGTACCCGGGGGACGAACACCGGGGAGCTGTTTTTT.

This clonotype was seen repeatedly, ten times or more. The V gene is TRBV12-3 or TRBV12-4, the J gene TRBJ2-7; D not certain. The CDR3 consists of 15 residues. The V end lost 3 bases, the J end lost 2 bases, and 14 bases lay between the germline ends. Here the CDR3 reads CASSFLGRNTYEQYF. CDR3 coding DNA: TGTGCCAGCAGTTTTCTAGGCAGGAACACCTACGAGCAGTACTTC.

Many counts were recorded for this clonotype. The gene calls are TRBV28 and TRBJ1-2; no reliable D call. Germline assignment: CDR1 MDHEN and CDR2 SYDVKM. Trimming took 3 bases from V and 8 from J, leaving 13 bases between them. The CDR3 runs 13 residues. The CDR3 spells CASSFPAVQGYTF. In DNA, the CDR3 is TGTGCCAGCAGTTTCCCGGCAGTTCAAGGCTACACCTTC.

This clonotype was seen at least ten times. V is TRBV11-3 and J is TRBJ2-1, with 8 bases fitting TRBD2. The length of the CDR3 is 17 residues. With V trimmed by 4 bases and J by 2 bases, 10 bases remained unmatched. Germline CDR1 and CDR2: SGHNT and YENEEA. DNA for the CDR3: TGTGCCAGCAGCTCTACCCCAGCGGGAGACGCCTACAATGAGCAGTTCTTC. This codes for CASSSTPAGDAYNEQFF.

This clonotype was found many times. This chain joins TRBV10-1 and TRBJ1-1; D gene unclear. Germline CDR1 and CDR2: WNHNN and SYGVQD (reference sequence). CDR3 length: 20 amino acids. Trimming cost V 2 bases and J 0 bases, with 25 bases left between them. The chain's CDR3 is CASSERPPFGPPEVNTEAFF. The CDR3, as DNA: TGCGCCAGCAGTGAGAGACCTCCCTTTGGGCCCCCGGAGGTGAACACTGAAGCTTTCTTT.